These 32 T cell receptor beta chains share one sample of origin, sequenced in a study of T cell responses to AZD1222 COVID-19 vaccine. Sequencing was performed with immunoSEQ multiplex PCR; in TCRdb, only in-frame clones are kept and a portion is missing. The sample consists of about 79,000 clones, 89% of them appearing once. Sequenced material: peripheral blood, taken 28 days after the second AZD1222 dose. These receptors were obtained from an adult who received the AZD1222 COVID-19 vaccine.

The rearrangement joins TRBV7-2 to TRBJ2-1; TRBD1 matches 11 bases. Germline V gene sequence: CDR1 SGHTA, CDR2 FQGNSA. Trimming removed 2 bases from V and 8 bases from J; junction bases left unmatched: 5. There are 15 residues in the CDR3. This CDR3 reads CASSLYGTGGYEQFF. The DNA for the CDR3 is TGTGCCAGCAGCTTATATGGGACAGGGGGATATGAGCAGTTCTTC.

The rearrangement joins TRBV5-4 to TRBJ2-1; 7 positions agree with TRBD1. With 5 bases clipped from V and 4 bases from J, the junction kept 9 bases outside the gene matches. This CDR3 region has 15 residues. Germline CDR1 SGHNT, CDR2 YYREEE (reference sequence). The CDR3, as DNA: TGTGCCAGCAGTGACAGGGTAGTGGCGTACAATGAGCAGTTCTTC. It translates to CASSDRVVAYNEQFF.

This clone has only a few counts. V gene TRBV5-4 combines with J gene TRBJ2-7, with TRBD2 identical over 14 bases. The germline CDR1 and CDR2 sequences are SGHNT and YYREEE (reference sequence). After removal of 4 bases from V and 3 bases from J, the junction contained 9 bases not matched to a gene. The CDR3 consists of 17 residues. DNA of the CDR3: TGTGCCAGCAGCGCTGGGACTAGCGGGAGAAAAGGCTACGAGCAGTACTTC. As protein: CASSAGTSGRKGYEQYF.

This clone was observed a single time. V is TRBV5-1 and J is TRBJ2-7; the match to TRBD2 covers 9 bases. CDR1 and CDR2 from the germline V gene are SGHRS and YFSETQ. The J segment lost 4 bases and the V segment lost 5 bases, leaving 10 bases of the junction unmatched. The CDR3 extends over 15 amino acids. CDR3 sequence: CASRYLAGEEYEQYF. In DNA, the CDR3 is TGCGCCAGCAGATACTTAGCGGGAGAGGAATACGAGCAGTACTTC.

The V and J genes are TRBV7-8 and TRBJ2-5; D gene uncertain. The CDR3 is 9 residues long. Germline V lookup: CDR1 SGHVS, CDR2 FQNEAQ. V lost 5 bases and J lost 6, with 1 base in between. The CDR3 DNA reads as TGTGCCAGCAGCCAGACCCAGTACTTC. It codes for CASSQTQYF.

This CDR3 reads CASSYSLSGLNTQYF. The CDR3 DNA reads as TGTGCCAGCAGTTACTCGTTATCCGGATTAAATACGCAGTATTTT. The chain uses TRBV6-5 and TRBJ2-3; the D is unclear. Germline assignment: CDR1 MNHEY and CDR2 SVGAGI. V was clipped by 0 bases and J by 7 bases, with 14 bases between them. The CDR3 is 15 amino acids.

The chain is built from TRBV7-6 and TRBJ2-5; no firm D call. Trimming cost V 2 bases and J 5 bases, with 9 bases left between them. Germline CDR1 is SGHVS and CDR2 is FNYEAQ. The CDR3 consists of 13 residues. The CDR3 region is CASSLKPGETQYF. In DNA form, the CDR3 reads TGTGCCAGCAGCTTAAAACCCGGGGAGACCCAGTACTTC.

This clone appeared a few times. The DNA of the CDR3 is TGTGCCAGCAGTTGGAGGACGGGTGGCGGGAGGTCCTACGAGCAGTACTTC. Residues: CASSWRTGGGRSYEQYF. The chain joins TRBV6-2 or TRBV6-3 to TRBJ2-7; 8 nucleotides align to TRBD2. The CDR3 runs 17 residues. Germline V lookup: CDR1 MNHEY, CDR2 SVGEGT. V trimming: 4 bases; J trimming: 1 base; junction bases outside the gene matches: 12.

This clone turned up a few times. The CDR3 DNA sequence: TGTGCCAGCAGCCGGGGTACCGGGGCCAACGAGCAGTACTTC. As protein: CASSRGTGANEQYF. The chain is built from TRBV5-4 and TRBJ2-7; either TRBD1 or TRBD2 may fit D (5 bases each). The germline CDR1 and CDR2 sequences are SGHNT and YYREEE (reference sequence). V lost 4 bases and J lost 5, with 16 bases in between. CDR3 size: 14 residues.

The gene calls are TRBV19 and TRBJ1-3; D not resolved. This CDR3 has 14 amino acids. CDR1 and CDR2 from the germline V gene are LNHDA and SQIVND (reference sequence). Trimming took off 6 bases at V and 2 bases at J, with 11 bases between the two ends. CDR3 nucleotide sequence: TGTGCCAGTAGACCGATGACTACTGGAAACACCATATATTTT. This encodes CASRPMTTGNTIYF.

The genes are TRBV13 and TRBJ1-1, with D unresolved. Germline V lookup: CDR1 PRHDT, CDR2 FYEKMQ (reference sequence). V lost 2 bases and J 5 bases, leaving 6 bases between the germline ends. This CDR3 has 12 amino acids. The CDR3 sequence is CASSLLSTEAFF. CDR3 DNA sequence: TGTGCCAGCAGCTTATTGTCTACTGAAGCTTTCTTT.

The chain links TRBV11-2 to TRBJ2-7; TRBD2 matches 9 bases. CDR3 length equals 15 residues. V shed 4 bases and J 1 base; nucleotides not matched to a gene: 5. The germline V gene encodes CDR1 SGHAT and CDR2 FQNNGV. The chain's CDR3 is CASSYGLAPSYEQYF. The CDR3 coding sequence is TGTGCCAGCAGCTACGGACTAGCGCCGTCCTACGAGCAGTACTTC.

The chain carries TRBV12-5 and TRBJ2-7; D not resolved. The CDR3 consists of 13 residues. The V end lost 7 bases, the J end lost 4 bases, and 14 bases lay between the germline ends. Germline V gene sequence: CDR1 LGHNT, CDR2 FRNRAP. CDR3 loop: CASALGLSYEQYF. Here the CDR3 DNA reads TGTGCTAGTGCCCTAGGGCTGTCTTACGAGCAGTACTTC.

This clone occurred a few times. J is TRBJ1-1 and V is TRBV10-1, with D maybe TRBD1 (6 bases). V lost 3 bases, J lost 7 bases, and 15 bases lay in between. The CDR3 contains 14 residues. CDR1 and CDR2 from the germline V gene are WNHNN and SYGVQD (reference sequence). The CDR3 here is CASSDGGPVNEAFF. For the CDR3, the DNA is TGCGCCAGCAGTGATGGGGGGCCCGTCAATGAAGCTTTCTTT.

CDR3 protein: CASSLGTNYGYTF. Here the CDR3 DNA reads TGTGCCAGCAGCTTAGGAACGAACTATGGCTACACCTTC. The V call is TRBV7-3, the J call TRBJ1-2; no firm D call. Germline loops: CDR1 SGHTA, CDR2 FQGTGA. The CDR3 has 13 residues. With 2 bases removed from V and 2 bases from J, the gap between germline ends came to 6 bases.

This clone is a singleton in its sample. The rearrangement uses TRBV4-1 and TRBJ1-2; D is perhaps TRBD1 (5 bases). The germline CDR1 and CDR2 sequences are MGHRA and YSYEKL. The CDR3 runs 14 residues. The V end was cut by 2 bases, the J end by 6 bases, with 13 bases between. The CDR3 region has the DNA TGCGCCAGCAGCCAATCCCGGGACTTCAATGGCTACACCTTC. Translated: CASSQSRDFNGYTF.

This sequence joins TRBV28 and TRBJ2-5; 10 bases align to TRBD1. V shed 7 bases, J shed 1 base, and the junction held 9 bases outside the gene matches. The CDR3 consists of 16 residues. Looked up from germline, CDR1 is MDHEN and CDR2 is SYDVKM. The CDR3 spells CASKPGQGGFQETQYF. CDR3 nucleotide sequence: TGTGCCAGCAAACCTGGACAGGGGGGATTCCAAGAGACCCAGTACTTC.

This clone was picked up one time. The rearrangement joins TRBV14 to TRBJ1-2, with unresolved D. The CDR3 is 15 amino acids. Per germline, CDR1 SGHDN and CDR2 FVKESK. Trimming left V 4 bases short and J 3 bases short, with 15 bases between. The CDR3 coding sequence is TGTGCCAGCAGCCCGACCCTCTGGGCGGACTATGGCTACACCTTC. Amino acids: CASSPTLWADYGYTF.

This clone was seen only once. This chain links TRBV7-8 with TRBJ1-3; D is uncertain. Deletions cut 7 bases from V and 9 bases from J, with 19 bases between. Germline V gene sequence: CDR1 SGHVS, CDR2 FQNEAQ. CDR3 length: 14 amino acids. CDR3 amino acids: CASNHADRGGTIYF. In DNA, the CDR3 is TGTGCCAGCAACCACGCAGATCGGGGTGGCACCATATATTTT.

The chain employs TRBV5-5 and TRBJ1-5; a possible D gene is TRBD1 (5 bases). Trimming shortened V by 5 bases and J by 1 base, and 13 bases separated the two germline ends. The V gene's germline CDR1 is SGHKS and CDR2 YYEKEE (reference sequence). CDR3 length: 15 amino acids. The CDR3 is CASSLTAGSNQPQHF. The CDR3, as DNA: TGTGCCAGCAGTTTGACAGCCGGCAGCAATCAGCCCCAGCATTTT.

This sequence joins TRBV14 and TRBJ2-2; possibly TRBD1 for D (6 bases). V lost 4 bases to trimming and J lost 0 bases, with 12 bases between them. Looked up from germline, CDR1 is SGHDN and CDR2 is FVKESK. The CDR3 totals 16 residues. The CDR3 DNA follows: TGTGCCAGCAGCCCTCGACAGGACCCGAACACCGGGGAGCTGTTTTTT. Encoded protein: CASSPRQDPNTGELFF.

The chain combines TRBV25-1 with TRBJ2-5; D is unresolved. Germline values: CDR1 MGHDK, CDR2 SYGVNS. This CDR3 has 15 residues. V gave up 1 base and J gave up 1 base, with 10 bases separating them. As DNA, the CDR3 is TGTGCCAGCAGTGAATTCGGGCACTCCCAAGAGACCCAGTACTTC. It specifies CASSEFGHSQETQYF. The full variable domain, completed using reference TRBV25-1 and TRBJ2-5, is EADIYQTPRYLVIGTGKKITLECSQTMGHDKMYWYQQDPGMELHLIHYSYGVNSTEKGDLSSESTVSRIRTEHFPLTLESARPSHTSQYLCASSEFGHSQETQYFGPGTRLLVL.

The chain combines TRBV2 with TRBJ1-2; tentative D call: TRBD1 (6 bases). Trimming stripped 3 bases from V and 1 base from J, with 9 bases between. The CDR3 runs 14 residues. In germline, CDR1 is SNHLY, CDR2 FYNNEI. The CDR3 loop reads CASSEGGGNYGYTF. CDR3 bases: TGTGCCAGCAGTGAGGGGGGCGGTAACTATGGCTACACCTTC.

This chain uses TRBV23-1 with TRBJ1-5; 8 bases fit TRBD1. TRBV23-1 is classed as an ORF, of uncertain function. The CDR3 totals 17 residues. J gave up 2 bases and V 3 bases, and 9 bases lay outside the gene matches. CDR3 coding DNA: TGCGCCAGCAGTCACCCGGACAGGGTCGTTGGCAATCAGCCCCAGCATTTT. It is translated as CASSHPDRVVGNQPQHF.

V and J are TRBV7-9 and TRBJ1-1, with 9 bases that match TRBD1. Germline CDR1 is SEHNR and CDR2 is FQNEAQ (reference sequence). The ends lost 8 bases at V and 12 bases at J; junction bases unmatched: 22. The CDR3 contains 16 residues. This chain's CDR3 is CASSYMIGGDRAMPFF. The CDR3, as DNA: TGTGCCAGCTCCTACATGATCGGAGGGGACAGGGCCATGCCTTTCTTT.

Details on this clone: At one end, the junction sequence differs from germline, possibly due to a read error. The chain recombines TRBV7-9 with TRBJ1-2, with D possibly matching TRBD1 (6 bases). Germline assignment: CDR1 SEHNR and CDR2 FQNEAQ (reference sequence). This CDR3 is 10 amino acids long. The chain's CDR3 is CASSGQLMNF. CDR3 nucleotides: TGTGCCAGCAGCGGACAGCTAATGAACTTC.

This clone was seen more than once but under ten times. This rearrangement joins TRBV7-9 to TRBJ2-5; 7 bases map to TRBD1. This CDR3 comprises 15 residues. J gave up 1 base and V 6 bases, and 8 bases lay outside the gene matches. Germline V gene lookup returns CDR1 SEHNR and CDR2 FQNEAQ (reference sequence). The CDR3 is CASSPAGGLQETQYF. DNA for the CDR3: TGTGCCAGCAGTCCTGCAGGGGGTCTCCAAGAGACCCAGTACTTC.

The CDR3 loop is CASSQRADGYSNQPQHF. The CDR3 nucleotides are TGCGCCAGCAGCCAAAGAGCGGACGGCTATAGCAATCAGCCCCAGCATTTT. The V call is TRBV4-1, the J call TRBJ1-5; D is undetermined. The CDR3 runs to 17 residues. V was cut by 2 bases and J by 0 bases, with 14 bases left in between. The germline gives CDR1 MGHRA, CDR2 YSYEKL.

In the case of this clone: The junction shows a germline mismatch at one end, possibly a read error. The genes are TRBV4-2 and TRBJ2-7, with TRBD2 identical over 7 bases. CDR3 length equals 15 residues. The germline V gene encodes CDR1 LGHNA and CDR2 YNFKEQ. Here the CDR3 reads CASSHPAPTSDRPHF. CDR3 DNA sequence: TGTGCCAGCAGCCACCCTGCCCCCACTAGCGACCGCCCGCACTTC.

The CDR3 DNA reads as TGTGCCTGGAGCCTTCAGGCCAACGTCCTGACTTTC. Translation gives CAWSLQANVLTF. V is TRBV30 and J is TRBJ2-6; D uncertain. V lost 3 bases to trimming and J lost 6 bases, with 6 bases between them. The germline V gene has CDR1 GTSNPN and CDR2 SVGIG (reference sequence). The CDR3 loop spans 12 amino acids. Together with reference TRBV30 and TRBJ2-6, the CDR3 gives the full variable domain: SQTIHQWPATLVQPVGSPLSLECTVEGTSNPNLYWYRQAAGRGLQLLFYSVGIGQISSEVPQNLSASRPQDRQFILSSKKLLLSDSGFYLCAWSLQANVLTFGAGSRLTVL.

V is TRBV5-1 and J is TRBJ1-2, with D perhaps matching TRBD1 (5 bases). The CDR3 is made up of 15 amino acids. V dropped 9 bases and J dropped 5 bases, with 23 bases sitting between them. Germline values: CDR1 SGHRS, CDR2 YFSETQ. This CDR3 is CATRPSFGGGYGYTF. The CDR3 bases are TGCGCCACCAGACCGTCTTTCGGGGGAGGATATGGCTACACCTTC.

In this sample, this clone turned up a few times. The V and J genes are TRBV7-2 and TRBJ1-3; 10 bases line up with TRBD1. Germline trimming cut 4 bases from V and 4 bases from J; bases unmatched to any gene: 7. There are 16 residues in the CDR3. Germline-derived CDR1 and CDR2 are SGHTA and FQGNSA. The DNA of the CDR3 is TGTGCCAGCAGCTCAAGACAGGGGGCGGCCGGAAACACCATATATTTT. It is translated as CASSSRQGAAGNTIYF.